This T cell receptor (beta chain) was sequenced during a study of T-cell memory formation after mild COVID-19. Study-level findings and limits: Largely, contracting CD4+ clones fell within CM and EM, and contracting CD8+ clones within EMRA. Contracting clones from day 15 to 85 had balanced CD4/CD8; later expanders favoured CD4+. Memory sampled before infection contained some responding clones, suggesting cross-reactive memory joined.

MiXCR, run by TCRdb on the 5' RACE reads, gives a single entry per CDR3 protein. The sample lists a few hundred thousand distinct CDR3 sequences, 25% to 30% occurring once. This clonotype has just a few counts. Its antigen is not identified. Germline V CDR1 and CDR2: MGHRA, YSYEKL. This CDR3 region has 18 residues. J lost 2 bases, V lost 3 bases, and 10 bases had no gene match. The receptor comes from an adult woman who had mild COVID-19 (a few samples of this study predate the infection). Cell type and time point are not known. This rearrangement joins TRBV4-1 to TRBJ2-5; 12 nucleotides line up with TRBD2. Sequencing input: PBMCs or a T cell subset sorted from them (not recorded which). CDR3 in DNA: TGCGCCAGCAGCCATGCGCTCCTGACTAGCGGGGGACAAGAGACCCAGTACTTC. Its translation is CASSHALLTSGGQETQYF.